Following are 28 T cell receptor beta chains from one sample sequenced in a study of T cell responses to AZD1222 COVID-19 vaccine. TCRdb keeps only in-frame clones here, not all; method: immunoSEQ multiplex PCR. The sample consists of 160,000 or so clones, 92% of them appearing once. Material: peripheral blood, obtained 28 days after the second AZD1222 dose. The receptors come from an adult who received the AZD1222 COVID-19 vaccine.

The CDR3 DNA reads TGTGCCACCAGGGAGGGACTGAGCACAGATACGCAGTATTTT. Residues: CATREGLSTDTQYF. The rearrangement joins TRBV10-3 to TRBJ2-3; 7 nucleotides line up with TRBD2. The CDR3 spans 14 residues. Germline loops: CDR1 ENHRY, CDR2 SYGVKD. V trimming: 10 bases; J trimming: 0 bases; junction bases outside the gene matches: 7.

V and J are TRBV6-2 or TRBV6-3 and TRBJ1-1, with a possible D match to TRBD1 (6 bases). Germline V gene sequence: CDR1 MNHEY, CDR2 SVGEGT. This CDR3 has 15 amino acids. V lost 2 bases and J 0 bases, leaving 10 bases between the germline ends. CDR3 sequence: CASSYRTGMNTEAFF. CDR3 nucleotide sequence: TGTGCCAGCAGTTACAGAACAGGGATGAACACTGAAGCTTTCTTT.

The gene calls are TRBV29-1 and TRBJ2-1; 8 bases map to TRBD2. Germline V CDR1 and CDR2: SQVTM, ANQGSEA. This CDR3 is built from 14 residues. Losses at the gene ends were 6 bases for V and 6 bases for J; bases not matched to a gene: 10. The CDR3 coding sequence is TGCAGCGTCCGTCGCGGGGGGAGAGCCAATGAGCAGTTCTTC. Protein: CSVRRGGRANEQFF.

The CDR3 is CATRKTDSPLHF. CDR3 nucleotide sequence: TGTGCCACAAGAAAGACGGACTCACCCCTCCACTTT. The chain uses TRBV19 and TRBJ1-6; D is undetermined. The CDR3 extends over 12 amino acids. The V and J ends lost 10 bases and 10 bases respectively, with 14 bases between them. Per the germline V gene, CDR1 is LNHDA and CDR2 is SQIVND (reference sequence).

This clone has a handful of counts. The V gene is TRBV19, the J gene TRBJ1-2; D gene unclear. The CDR3 length is 12 residues. Per the germline V gene, CDR1 is LNHDA and CDR2 is SQIVND (reference sequence). Between the trimmed V and J ends, which lost 2 bases and 8 bases, there was a span of 9 bases. The CDR3, as DNA: TGTGCCAGTAGTATACGATCTTTAGGCTACACCTTC. It encodes CASSIRSLGYTF.

The chain has TRBV10-3 and TRBJ1-1; maybe TRBD1 (5 bases). Trimming stripped 9 bases from V and 1 base from J, with 6 bases between. Germline CDR1 reads ENHRY; CDR2 reads SYGVKD. The CDR3 consists of 11 residues. The CDR3 loop reads CAIQGNTEAFF. For the CDR3, the DNA is TGTGCCATTCAGGGGAACACTGAAGCTTTCTTT.

The chain couples TRBV7-9 to TRBJ2-7, with TRBD2 as a possible D gene (6 bases). Trimming removed 5 bases from V and 0 bases from J, with 20 bases in between. Germline CDR1 and CDR2: SEHNR and FQNEAQ (reference sequence). The CDR3 runs 17 residues. This CDR3 reads CASSKPLRDGSSYEQYF. In DNA form, the CDR3 reads TGTGCCAGCAGCAAACCGCTCCGGGACGGGAGCTCCTACGAGCAGTACTTC. The full variable domain, rest sourced from reference TRBV7-9 and TRBJ2-7, is DTGVSQNPRHKITKRGQNVTFRCDPISEHNRLYWYRQTLGQGPEFLTYFQNEAQLEKSRLLSDRFSAERPKGSFSTLEIQRTEQGDSAMYLCASSKPLRDGSSYEQYFGPGTRLTVT.

This chain links TRBV9 with TRBJ2-1; 12 bases align to TRBD2. The CDR3 totals 15 residues. CDR1 and CDR2 (germline): SGDLS, YYNGEE. The J segment lost 9 bases and the V segment lost 3 bases, leaving 7 bases of the junction unmatched. CDR3 region: CASSEALAGGAEQFF. The DNA for the CDR3 is TGTGCCAGCAGCGAGGCGCTAGCGGGGGGGGCTGAGCAGTTCTTC. Full variable domain (remainder filled in from reference TRBV9 and TRBJ2-1): DSGVTQTPKHLITATGQRVTLRCSPRSGDLSVYWYQQSLDQGLQFLIQYYNGEERAKGNILERFSAQQFPDLHSELNLSSLELGDSALYFCASSEALAGGAEQFFGPGTRLTVL.

The V gene is TRBV29-1, the J gene TRBJ2-3; 13 bases line up with TRBD2. This CDR3 has 17 amino acids. CDR1 is SQVTM, CDR2 ANQGSEA, per germline. The V and J ends lost 7 bases and 0 bases, in that order; junction bases with no gene match: 10. The CDR3 DNA reads TGCAGCGGGGGTGGGACTAGCGGGGCTGCTAGCACAGATACGCAGTATTTT. It translates to CSGGGTSGAASTDTQYF.

The J gene is TRBJ1-1, the V gene TRBV29-1; 9 bases align to TRBD1. In germline, CDR1 is SQVTM, CDR2 ANQGSEA. This CDR3 contains 13 residues. V was clipped by 3 bases and J by 3 bases; unmatched bases: 2. The CDR3 DNA follows: TGCAGCGTTGACCGGGACAGGGACACTGAAGCTTTCTTT. Its translation is CSVDRDRDTEAFF. Variable domain in full (rest from reference TRBV29-1 and TRBJ1-1): SAVISQKPSRDICQRGTSLTIQCQVDSQVTMMFWYRQQPGQSLTLIATANQGSEATYESGFVIDKFPISRPNLTFSTLTVSNMSPEDSSIYLCSVDRDRDTEAFFGQGTRLTVV.

V is TRBV6-5 and J is TRBJ1-1; D uncertain. Trimming removed 5 bases at V and 0 bases at J, with 13 bases between. Looked up from germline, CDR1 is MNHEY and CDR2 is SVGAGI. The CDR3 has 15 amino acids. The CDR3 here is CASSQTRYLNTEAFF. CDR3 nucleotides: TGTGCCAGCAGTCAGACCCGGTACTTGAACACTGAAGCTTTCTTT.

Remarks on this clone: This may arise from a read error, as a much more abundant clone is one base away. This sequence joins TRBV5-6 and TRBJ1-2, with D perhaps matching TRBD1 (5 bases). Germline V CDR1 and CDR2: SGHDT, YYEEEE. Trimming removed 0 bases from V and 3 bases from J, with 6 bases in between. This CDR3 is built from 13 residues. The chain's CDR3 is CASSLAGHYGYTF. Here the CDR3 DNA reads TGTGCCAGCAGCTTGGCAGGGCACTATGGCTACACCTTC.

This clone came up once. This chain joins TRBV19 and TRBJ1-2; tentatively, D is TRBD1 (6 bases). Per the germline V gene, CDR1 is LNHDA and CDR2 is SQIVND (reference sequence). This CDR3 region has 13 residues. V was clipped by 5 bases and J by 7 bases, with 14 bases between them. The CDR3 bases are TGTGCCAGTAGTGCCGACAGGTCCGGTGGCTACACCTTC. The encoded protein is CASSADRSGGYTF.

The CDR3 nucleotides read TGTGCCAGCGGGTTTCGGGGAGGCGGCTACACCTTC. The encoded protein is CASGFRGGGYTF. The chain employs TRBV27 and TRBJ1-2; no definite D call. Trimming stripped 8 bases from V and 8 bases from J, with 15 bases between. Germline V gene sequence: CDR1 MNHEY, CDR2 SMNVEV (reference sequence). The CDR3 loop spans 12 amino acids.

The chain joins TRBV7-8 to TRBJ2-1; 8 bases match TRBD2. CDR3 length equals 17 residues. Germline values: CDR1 SGHVS, CDR2 FQNEAQ. Trimming cost V 3 bases and J 7 bases; bases outside gene matches: 14. The CDR3 spells CASSFILWRGVGNEQFF. DNA for the CDR3: TGTGCCAGCAGCTTCATCCTGTGGCGGGGGGTAGGGAATGAGCAGTTCTTC.

This clone occurred once. The V call is TRBV29-1, the J call TRBJ2-5; TRBD2 matches at 11 bases. CDR3 length: 14 residues. The junction had 9 bases not matched to a gene; V was cut back by 7 bases and J by 5 bases. Germline CDR1 SQVTM, CDR2 ANQGSEA. CDR3 nucleotides: TGCAGCGGGGCGACTAGCGGGGAGGGGGAGACCCAGTACTTC. Residues: CSGATSGEGETQYF.

The rearrangement uses TRBV27 and TRBJ1-4, with D unclear. The germline gives CDR1 MNHEY, CDR2 SMNVEV (reference sequence). V was clipped by 6 bases and J by 5 bases, with 10 bases between them. This CDR3 is built from 13 residues. CDR3 sequence reads: CASSAWENEKLFF. Here the CDR3 DNA reads TGTGCCAGCAGCGCGTGGGAAAATGAAAAACTGTTTTTT.

The genes are TRBV7-9 and TRBJ1-1, with no clear D. The CDR3 contains 12 residues. Trimming took 3 bases from V and 3 from J, leaving 5 bases between them. Per germline, CDR1 SEHNR and CDR2 FQNEAQ (reference sequence). The CDR3 bases are TGTGCCAGCAGCTTTGAGGACACTGAAGCTTTCTTT. It translates to CASSFEDTEAFF.

The rearrangement uses TRBV5-1 and TRBJ1-1; no definite D call. Looked up from germline, CDR1 is SGHRS and CDR2 is YFSETQ. V lost 6 bases to trimming and J lost 1 base, with 10 bases between them. The CDR3 runs to 13 residues. CDR3: CASISPENTEAFF. The CDR3 region has the DNA TGCGCCAGCATCTCCCCGGAGAACACTGAAGCTTTCTTT.

This sequence joins TRBV5-1 and TRBJ1-6; a possible D gene is TRBD1 (6 bases). CDR1 is SGHRS, CDR2 YFSETQ, per germline. The CDR3 loop spans 16 amino acids. The V and J ends lost 4 bases and 9 bases respectively, with 20 bases between them. CDR3 bases: TGCGCCAGCAGCGCCCTAGAAGGGACACTGGGTTCACCCCTCCACTTT. Translated: CASSALEGTLGSPLHF.

The chain employs TRBV13 and TRBJ1-2; TRBD1 aligns across 10 bases. The V gene end was trimmed by 5 bases and the J gene end by 5 bases; junction bases not matched to a gene: 5. This CDR3 spans 14 amino acids. CDR1 PRHDT and CDR2 FYEKMQ come from the germline V gene (reference sequence). Here the CDR3 reads CASSTGTGVYGYTF. The CDR3 bases are TGTGCCAGCAGCACTGGGACAGGGGTATATGGCTACACCTTC. The variable domain in full, completed from reference TRBV13 and TRBJ1-2, reads AAGVIQSPRHLIKEKRETATLKCYPIPRHDTVYWYQQGPGQDPQFLISFYEKMQSDKGSIPDRFSAQQFSDYHSELNMSSLELGDSALYFCASSTGTGVYGYTFGSGTRLTVV.

V gene TRBV5-6 combines with J gene TRBJ1-5, with D possibly being TRBD1 (5 bases). The CDR3 is 15 amino acids. The germline gives CDR1 SGHDT, CDR2 YYEEEE. V dropped 1 base and J dropped 7 bases, with 15 bases sitting between them. The CDR3 nucleotides are TGTGCCAGCAGCTTGAGTGGTATGGGGGACCAGCCCCAGCATTTT. Its translation is CASSLSGMGDQPQHF.

This clone has a single count. V usage is TRBV19 and J usage is TRBJ1-1; D remains unclear. Trimming cost V 0 bases and J 0 bases, with 11 bases left between them. The germline CDR1 and CDR2 sequences are LNHDA and SQIVND (reference sequence). The CDR3 runs 16 residues. CDR3 DNA: TGTGCCAGTAGTATAGATCAAGACGGAGTGAACACTGAAGCTTTCTTT. This translates into CASSIDQDGVNTEAFF.

The V and J genes are TRBV24-1 and TRBJ2-1; D is ambiguous. The CDR3 loop spans 12 amino acids. The germline V and J ends were trimmed by 6 bases and 8 bases, with 10 bases remaining between them. The germline CDR1 and CDR2 sequences are KGHDR and SFDVKD. The CDR3 spells CATSSTGDEQFF. CDR3 DNA sequence: TGTGCCACCAGTTCTACCGGCGATGAGCAGTTCTTC.

V usage is TRBV6-2 or TRBV6-3 and J usage is TRBJ1-2; 8 nucleotides align to TRBD1. Germline trimming cut 5 bases from V and 5 bases from J; bases unmatched to any gene: 10. CDR3 size: 15 residues. Germline V gene lookup returns CDR1 MNHEY and CDR2 SVGEGT. The chain's CDR3 is CASSAFPGTGYGYTF. The CDR3 DNA follows: TGTGCCAGCAGTGCTTTTCCCGGGACAGGATATGGCTACACCTTC.

The V and J genes are TRBV18 and TRBJ1-2; TRBD1 matches 7 bases. The germline CDR1 and CDR2 sequences are KGHSH and LQKENI. J gave up 3 bases and V 3 bases, and 7 bases lay outside the gene matches. The length of the CDR3 is 15 residues. In DNA form, the CDR3 reads TGTGCCAGCTCACCGAACCCCGGGACAGACTATGGCTACACCTTC. The encoded protein is CASSPNPGTDYGYTF.

This chain uses TRBV19 with TRBJ2-7; unclear D gene. The CDR3 contains 13 residues. Germline assignment: CDR1 LNHDA and CDR2 SQIVND (reference sequence). V was clipped by 1 base and J by 3 bases, with 7 bases between them. CDR3 DNA sequence: TGTGCCAGTAGTATAGGGTCCAGCTACGAGCAGTACTTC. Residues: CASSIGSSYEQYF.

The chain uses TRBV11-2 and TRBJ1-2; TRBD1 matches 8 bases. J was trimmed by 4 bases and V by 1 base; bases with no gene match: 2. CDR1 and CDR2 (germline): SGHAT, FQNNGV. The CDR3 covers 14 residues. CDR3 amino acids: CASSLADRVYGYTF. Here the CDR3 DNA reads TGTGCCAGCAGCTTAGCGGACAGGGTCTATGGCTACACCTTC.